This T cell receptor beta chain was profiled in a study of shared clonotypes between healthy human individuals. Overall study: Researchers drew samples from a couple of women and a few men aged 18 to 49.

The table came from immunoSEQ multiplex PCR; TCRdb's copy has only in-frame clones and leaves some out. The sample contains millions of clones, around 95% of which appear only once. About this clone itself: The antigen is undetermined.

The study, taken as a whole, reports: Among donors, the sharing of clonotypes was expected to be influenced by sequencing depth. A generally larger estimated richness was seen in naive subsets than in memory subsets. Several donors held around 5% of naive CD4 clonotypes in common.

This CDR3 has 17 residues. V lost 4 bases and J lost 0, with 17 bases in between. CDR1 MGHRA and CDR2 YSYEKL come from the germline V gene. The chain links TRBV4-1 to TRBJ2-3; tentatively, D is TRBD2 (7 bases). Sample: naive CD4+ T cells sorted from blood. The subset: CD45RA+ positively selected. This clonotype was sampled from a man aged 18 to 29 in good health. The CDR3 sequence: CASSLERDTTSTDTQYF. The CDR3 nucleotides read TGCGCCAGCAGCCTTGAGCGGGACACAACTAGCACAGATACGCAGTATTTT.